This TCR beta chain derives from a study of CD8 T cells in ankylosing spondylitis. General study results and limits: Several of the motif variants were reported before in synovial fluid and blood from reactive arthritis. Within ankylosing spondylitis blood, a TCR beta motif made up of several highly homologous variants appeared to be characteristic. Clones linked to disease were reported to show significant enrichment in matched ankylosing spondylitis synovial fluid.

Trimming cost V 5 bases and J 2 bases; bases outside gene matches: 6. There are 16 residues in the CDR3. Germline CDR1 and CDR2: SGHVS and FQNEAQ. Quantitative 5'-RACE was performed with molecular barcodes, and it yielded the TCR beta libraries. TCRdb recomputed calls from the 5' RACE reads with MiXCR, one row per CDR3 protein. The table shows 200,000 to 300,000 distinct CDR3 sequences, with more than 9% occurring only once. Ten or more counts support this clonotype. The target antigen is unknown. The specimen was blood, either unsorted or a sorted T cell fraction (not recorded which). V and J are TRBV7-8 and TRBJ2-7, with 13 bases aligning to TRBD2. The sequence was collected from a male donor with ankylosing spondylitis or in good health (not recorded which). In DNA, the CDR3 is TGTGCCAGCAGCCCGTACGGGACTAGCGGGACCTACGAGCAGTACTTC. Amino acids: CASSPYGTSGTYEQYF.